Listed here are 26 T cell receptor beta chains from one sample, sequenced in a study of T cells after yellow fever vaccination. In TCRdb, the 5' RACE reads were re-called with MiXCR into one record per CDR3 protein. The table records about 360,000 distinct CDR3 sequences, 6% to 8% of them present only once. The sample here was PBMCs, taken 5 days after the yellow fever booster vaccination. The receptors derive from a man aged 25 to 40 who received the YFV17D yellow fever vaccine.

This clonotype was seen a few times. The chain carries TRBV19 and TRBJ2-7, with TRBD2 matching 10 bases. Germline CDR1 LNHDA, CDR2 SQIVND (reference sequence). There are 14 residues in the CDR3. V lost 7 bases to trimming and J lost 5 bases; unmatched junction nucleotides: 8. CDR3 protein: CASKILAGAHEQYF. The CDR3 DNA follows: TGTGCCAGTAAGATCCTAGCGGGAGCCCACGAGCAGTACTTC.

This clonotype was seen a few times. CDR3 residues: CASSLALTTTHYEQYF. DNA for the CDR3: TGTGCCAGCAGCTTAGCCCTTACTACGACTCACTACGAGCAGTACTTC. The chain joins TRBV11-2 to TRBJ2-7, with D uncertain. The V end lost 1 base, the J end lost 3 bases, and 16 bases lay between the germline ends. Germline lookup yields CDR1 SGHAT and CDR2 FQNNGV. The CDR3 consists of 16 residues.

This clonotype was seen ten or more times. CDR3 protein: CASSKGRGYHEQYF. The CDR3 DNA reads TGTGCCAGCAGTAAGGGGAGGGGGTACCACGAGCAGTACTTC. This chain connects TRBV6-2 or TRBV6-3 to TRBJ2-7, with a possible D match to TRBD2 (7 bases). Trimming shortened V by 5 bases and J by 5 bases, and 16 bases separated the two germline ends. CDR3 length: 14 amino acids. CDR1 and CDR2 from the germline V gene are MNHEY and SVGEGT.

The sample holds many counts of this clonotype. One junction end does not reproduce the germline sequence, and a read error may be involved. CDR3 sequence reads: CACRKADTQYF. CDR3 sequence (DNA): TGTGCCTGCAGGAAGGCAGATACGCAGTATTTT. V and J are TRBV7-8 and TRBJ2-3; D gene unclear. Germline CDR1 and CDR2: SGHVS and FQNEAQ. The CDR3 has 11 amino acids.

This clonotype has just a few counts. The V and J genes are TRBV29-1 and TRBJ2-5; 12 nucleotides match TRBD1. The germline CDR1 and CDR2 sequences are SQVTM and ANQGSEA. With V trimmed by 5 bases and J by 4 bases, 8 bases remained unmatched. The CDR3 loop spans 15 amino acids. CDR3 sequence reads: CSVPGGTGGIETQYF. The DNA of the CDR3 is TGCAGCGTTCCTGGGGGGACAGGGGGCATAGAGACCCAGTACTTC.

This CDR3 is CASSFRSGGTGELFF. CDR3 DNA: TGTGCCAGCAGTTTTCGTAGCGGGGGCACCGGGGAGCTGTTTTTT. The V call is TRBV12-3 or TRBV12-4, the J call TRBJ2-2, with 9 nucleotides matching TRBD2. Losses at the gene ends were 3 bases for V and 4 bases for J; bases not matched to a gene: 3. The CDR3 is 15 residues long.

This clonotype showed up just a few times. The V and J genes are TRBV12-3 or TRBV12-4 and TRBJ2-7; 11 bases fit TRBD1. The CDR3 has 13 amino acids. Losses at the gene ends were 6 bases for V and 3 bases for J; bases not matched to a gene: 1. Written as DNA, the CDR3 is TGTGCCAGCAGGGGGACAGGGGGCTACGAGCAGTACTTC. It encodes CASRGTGGYEQYF.

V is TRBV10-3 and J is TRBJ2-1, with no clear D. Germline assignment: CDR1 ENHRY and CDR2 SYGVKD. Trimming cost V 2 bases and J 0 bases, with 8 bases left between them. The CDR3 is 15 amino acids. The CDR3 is CAISEVVSSYNEQFF. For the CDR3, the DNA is TGTGCCATCAGTGAGGTGGTGAGCTCCTACAATGAGCAGTTCTTC.

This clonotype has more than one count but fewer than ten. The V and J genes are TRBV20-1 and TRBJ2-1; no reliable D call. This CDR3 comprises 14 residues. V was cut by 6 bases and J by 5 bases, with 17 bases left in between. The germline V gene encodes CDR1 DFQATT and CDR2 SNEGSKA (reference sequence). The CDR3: CSAPWALGNNEQFF. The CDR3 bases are TGCAGTGCCCCCTGGGCGCTGGGGAACAATGAGCAGTTCTTC.

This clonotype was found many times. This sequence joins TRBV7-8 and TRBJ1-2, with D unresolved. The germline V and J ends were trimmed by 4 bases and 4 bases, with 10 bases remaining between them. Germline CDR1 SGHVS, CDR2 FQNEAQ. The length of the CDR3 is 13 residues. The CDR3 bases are TGTGCCAGCAGCTCCCTCCCAGTCTATGGCTACACCTTC. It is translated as CASSSLPVYGYTF.

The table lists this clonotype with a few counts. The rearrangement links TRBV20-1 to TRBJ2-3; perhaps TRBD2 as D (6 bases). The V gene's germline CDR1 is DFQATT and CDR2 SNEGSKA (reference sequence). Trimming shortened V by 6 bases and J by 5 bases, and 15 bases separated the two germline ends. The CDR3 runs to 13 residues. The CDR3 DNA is TGCAGTGCGTTGGGGGGAGTAGTAGATACGCAGTATTTT. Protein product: CSALGGVVDTQYF.

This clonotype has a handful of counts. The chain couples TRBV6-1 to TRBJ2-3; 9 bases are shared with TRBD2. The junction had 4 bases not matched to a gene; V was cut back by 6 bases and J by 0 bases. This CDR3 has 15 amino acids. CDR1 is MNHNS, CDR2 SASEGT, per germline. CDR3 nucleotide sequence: TGTGCCAGCAGGGGACTAGCCTCCAGCACAGATACGCAGTATTTT. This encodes CASRGLASSTDTQYF.

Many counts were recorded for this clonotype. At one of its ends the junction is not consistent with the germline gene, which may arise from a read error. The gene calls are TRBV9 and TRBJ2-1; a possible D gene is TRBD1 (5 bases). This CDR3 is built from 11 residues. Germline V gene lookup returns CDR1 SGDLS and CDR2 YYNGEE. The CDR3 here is CASHAPSGQYF. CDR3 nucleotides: TGTGCCAGCCATGCCCCGTCAGGGCAATACTTC.

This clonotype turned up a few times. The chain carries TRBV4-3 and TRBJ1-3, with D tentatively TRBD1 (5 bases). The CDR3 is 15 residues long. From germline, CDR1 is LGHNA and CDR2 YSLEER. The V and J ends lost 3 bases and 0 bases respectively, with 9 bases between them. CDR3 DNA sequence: TGCGCCAGCAGCCATCAACAGGACTCTGGAAACACCATATATTTT. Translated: CASSHQQDSGNTIYF.

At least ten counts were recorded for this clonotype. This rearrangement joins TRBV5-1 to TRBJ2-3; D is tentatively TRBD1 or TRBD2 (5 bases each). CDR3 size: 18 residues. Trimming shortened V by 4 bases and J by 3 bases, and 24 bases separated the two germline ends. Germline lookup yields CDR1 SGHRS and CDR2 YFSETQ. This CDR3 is CASSRVHPGLARTDTQYF. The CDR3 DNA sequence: TGCGCCAGCAGCCGAGTTCACCCGGGGCTAGCCAGGACAGATACGCAGTATTTT. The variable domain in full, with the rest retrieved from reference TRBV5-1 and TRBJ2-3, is KAGVTQTPRYLIKTRGQQVTLSCSPISGHRSVSWYQQTPGQGLQFLFEYFSETQRNKGNFPGRFSGRQFSNSRSEMNVSTLELGDSALYLCASSRVHPGLARTDTQYFGPGTRLTVL.

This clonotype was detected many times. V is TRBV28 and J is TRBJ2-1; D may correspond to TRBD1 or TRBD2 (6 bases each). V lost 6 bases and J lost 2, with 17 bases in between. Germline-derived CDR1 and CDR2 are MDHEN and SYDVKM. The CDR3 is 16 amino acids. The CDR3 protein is CASRISGGGTYNEQFF. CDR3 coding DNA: TGTGCCAGCAGGATTAGCGGAGGGGGGACCTACAATGAGCAGTTCTTC.

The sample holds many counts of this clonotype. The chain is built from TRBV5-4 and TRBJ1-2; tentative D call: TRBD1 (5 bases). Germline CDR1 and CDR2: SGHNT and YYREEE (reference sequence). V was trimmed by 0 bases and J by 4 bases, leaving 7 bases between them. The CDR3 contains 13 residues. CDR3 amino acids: CASSLDRSYGYTF. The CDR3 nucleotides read TGTGCCAGCAGCTTGGACAGGTCCTATGGCTACACCTTC.

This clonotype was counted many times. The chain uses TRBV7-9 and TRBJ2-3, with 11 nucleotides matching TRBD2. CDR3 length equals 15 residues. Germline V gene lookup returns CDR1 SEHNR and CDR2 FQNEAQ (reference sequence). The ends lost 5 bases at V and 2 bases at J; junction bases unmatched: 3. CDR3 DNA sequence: TGTGCCAGCAGCACGGGACTAGCGGACACAGATACGCAGTATTTT. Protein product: CASSTGLADTDTQYF.

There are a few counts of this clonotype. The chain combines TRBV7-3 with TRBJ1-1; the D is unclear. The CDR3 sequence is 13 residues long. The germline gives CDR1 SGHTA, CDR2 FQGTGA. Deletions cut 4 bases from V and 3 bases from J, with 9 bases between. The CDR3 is CASSSRRDTEAFF. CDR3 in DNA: TGTGCCAGCAGCTCAAGGAGGGACACTGAAGCTTTCTTT.

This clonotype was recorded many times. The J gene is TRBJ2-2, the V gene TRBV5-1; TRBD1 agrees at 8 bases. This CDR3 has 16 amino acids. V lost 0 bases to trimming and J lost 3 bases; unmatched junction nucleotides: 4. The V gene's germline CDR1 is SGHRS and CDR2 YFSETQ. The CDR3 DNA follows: TGCGCCAGCAGCTTGGGTCGGGACAGGTACACCGGGGAGCTGTTTTTT. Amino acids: CASSLGRDRYTGELFF.

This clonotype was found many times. As DNA, the CDR3 is TGCGCCAGCAGCTTTGACGGATTAACCTACGAGCAGTACTTC. Its protein is CASSFDGLTYEQYF. This chain uses TRBV5-1 with TRBJ2-7; D is uncertain. Trimming took off 2 bases at V and 2 bases at J, with 11 bases between the two ends. Per the germline V gene, CDR1 is SGHRS and CDR2 is YFSETQ. The CDR3 totals 14 residues.

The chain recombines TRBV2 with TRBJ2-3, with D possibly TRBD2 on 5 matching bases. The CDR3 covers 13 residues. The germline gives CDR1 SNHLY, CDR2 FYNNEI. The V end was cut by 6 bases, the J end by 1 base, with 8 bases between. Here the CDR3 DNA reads TGTGCCAGCAGGGGAGTTGGCACAGATACGCAGTATTTT. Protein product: CASRGVGTDTQYF.

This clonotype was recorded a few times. The CDR3 nucleotides are TGTGCCATCAGTACTGTCGATGAGCAGTTCTTC. This encodes CAISTVDEQFF. The chain uses TRBV10-3 and TRBJ2-1; D uncertain. Between the trimmed V and J ends, which lost 5 bases and 8 bases, there was a span of 7 bases. This CDR3 region has 11 residues. Germline V gene data show CDR1 as ENHRY and CDR2 as SYGVKD.

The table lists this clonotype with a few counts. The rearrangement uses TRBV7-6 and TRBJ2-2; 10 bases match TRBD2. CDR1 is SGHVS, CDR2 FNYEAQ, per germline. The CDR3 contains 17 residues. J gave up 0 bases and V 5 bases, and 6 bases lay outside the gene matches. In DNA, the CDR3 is TGTGCCAGCAGCCGAGACCTAGCGGGGGCGAACACCGGGGAGCTGTTTTTT. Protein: CASSRDLAGANTGELFF.

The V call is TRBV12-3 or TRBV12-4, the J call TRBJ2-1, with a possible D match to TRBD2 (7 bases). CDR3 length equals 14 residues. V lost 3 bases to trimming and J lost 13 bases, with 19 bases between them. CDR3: CASSFQGRTGGQFF. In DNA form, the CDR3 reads TGTGCCAGCAGTTTCCAGGGGAGAACGGGAGGCCAGTTCTTC.

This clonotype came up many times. Written as DNA, the CDR3 is TGCGCCAGCACAGAAACTAGCGGGAGGTGGACAGATACGCAGTATTTT. The encoded protein is CASTETSGRWTDTQYF. The chain uses TRBV5-1 and TRBJ2-3, with 12 bases identical to TRBD2. The CDR3 consists of 16 residues. The junction had 8 bases not matched to a gene; V was cut back by 6 bases and J by 3 bases. Germline CDR1 reads SGHRS; CDR2 reads YFSETQ.